This T cell receptor (beta chain) was identified in a study of blood T cell repertoires in COVID-19. Whole-study context: Acute and convalescent COVID-19 samples came from the United States, Italy and Spain.

In this sample, this clone turned up once. Profiled with immunoSEQ multiplex PCR; TCRdb holds only in-frame clones, not every one. The data contain roughly 20,000 clones, 86% of them singletons. The CDR3 runs to 15 residues. In germline, CDR1 is MNHNS, CDR2 SASEGT. V was clipped by 0 bases and J by 2 bases, with 11 bases between them. The chain couples TRBV6-1 to TRBJ2-7; the D gene is possibly TRBD2 (6 bases). The sequencing input was peripheral blood. The receptor comes from a human donor in a cohort sampled during active COVID-19. The CDR3 here is CASSEAIAVTYEQYF. In DNA form, the CDR3 reads TGTGCCAGCAGTGAAGCAATAGCGGTAACCTACGAGCAGTACTTC.